The rows below give T cell receptor beta chains drawn from one sample of a study of CD8 T cells in ankylosing spondylitis. TCRdb called the 5' RACE reads again in MiXCR, with one record for every CDR3 protein. The sample contains hundreds of thousands of distinct CDR3 sequences, 10% to 15% of which appear only once. Input material: blood, either unsorted or a sorted T cell fraction (not recorded which). These receptors all stem from a male donor with ankylosing spondylitis. Each CDR3 is given with its conserved first and last residue. D genes are given only for firm matches. Some rows have no size entry. The others give once, few or many, or a class for an expanded clone.

- TRBJ1-6 TRBV5-1 TRBD1 TGCGCCAGCAGCTTCACAGGGGTCGAATATAATTCACCCCTCCACTTT CASSFTGVEYNSPLHF
few TRBJ1-2 TRBV9 - TGTGCCAGCAGCGCCGCTCCCCAGGTCGACTACTATGGCTACACCTTC CASSAAPQVDYYGYTF
many TRBJ2-7 TRBV5-1 - TGCGCCAGCAGCCGCGGGGACCGTACCTACGAGCAGTACTTC CASSRGDRTYEQYF
few TRBJ2-1 TRBV18 TRBD1 TGTGCCAGCTCACCACCCGGACAGGGGGCCTACAATGAGCAGTTCTTC CASSPPGQGAYNEQFF
few TRBJ2-2 TRBV7-2 - TGTGCCAGCAGCTTACAGGGAGGCTCGAACACCGGGGAGCTGTTTTTT CASSLQGGSNTGELFF
few TRBJ1-1 TRBV20-1 TRBD1 TGCAGTGCCCTGGACAGGGCGTACACTGAAGCTTTCTTT CSALDRAYTEAFF
few TRBJ1-6 TRBV12-3/TRBV12-4 - TGTGCCAGCAGTTCGGGCCCCTCACCCCTCCACTTT CASSSGPSPLHF
- TRBJ1-2 TRBV6-1 - TGTGCCAGCAGTCGGGCAGCCGGGAGTTCCTATGGCTACACCTTC CASSRAAGSSYGYTF
many TRBJ2-3 TRBV4-3 - TGCGCCAGCAGCGGGAATGGGGGCACAGATACGCAGTATTTT CASSGNGGTDTQYF
- TRBJ2-3 TRBV4-3 TRBD1 TGCGCCAGCAGCCAGGGACAGGGGTTCTCAGATACGCAGTATTTT CASSQGQGFSDTQYF
- TRBJ1-5 TRBV19 - TGTGCCAGTACCTCACCCTATCAGCCCCAGCATTTT CASTSPYQPQHF
few TRBJ1-5 TRBV20-1 - TGCAGTGCGGCACGGGGGGATCAGCCCCAGCATTTT CSAARGDQPQHF
few TRBJ2-2 TRBV4-3 - TGCGCCAGCAGCCACCGGACGGCGGCCACCGGGGAGCTGTTTTTT CASSHRTAATGELFF
few TRBJ2-3 TRBV11-2 TRBD2 TGTGCCAGCAGCCCCAACAGCGGGATTACAGATACGCAGTATTTT CASSPNSGITDTQYF
few TRBJ2-5 TRBV11-2 TRBD1 TGTGCCAGCAGCTTGGGATCCGGGCCAGGGGGGACCCAGTACTTC CASSLGSGPGGTQYF
few TRBJ2-3 TRBV6-6 - TGTGCCAGTACAGGGGATACGCAGTATTTT CASTGDTQYF
- TRBJ1-5 TRBV12-3/TRBV12-4 - TGTGCCAGCAGTCCCGCAGGTCGCGAACATCAGCCCCAGCATTTT CASSPAGREHQPQHF
- TRBJ2-1 TRBV6-2/TRBV6-3 - TGTGCCAGCAGTTCGCTAGGGGAGTCAGACAATGAGCAGTTCTTC CASSSLGESDNEQFF
few TRBJ1-1 TRBV6-1 - TGTGCCAGCAGGTCTCTAAGCAGCCTAGGGACTGAAGCTTTCTTT CASRSLSSLGTEAFF
few TRBJ2-7 TRBV20-1 - TGCAGTGCTAACGGCGGATCCCCCTACGAGCAGTACTTC CSANGGSPYEQYF
many TRBJ1-6 TRBV10-3 TRBD1 TGTGCCATCAGTGAGTCAGGACAGGGGTATTCACCCCTCCACTTT CAISESGQGYSPLHF
- TRBJ2-1 TRBV14 - TGTGCCAGCAGCCAAGGGACGGTAAGCAATGAGCAGTTCTTC CASSQGTVSNEQFF
- TRBJ1-2 TRBV15 - TGTGCCACCAGTGCCGGCTTTAACTATGGCTACACCTTC CATSAGFNYGYTF